This T cell receptor beta chain appears in the sequencing data of a study of blood T cell repertoires in COVID-19. Using immunoSEQ multiplex PCR, the repertoire was profiled, and TCRdb retains in-frame clones only, with some absent. The data contain roughly 400,000 clones, around 91% of them singletons. This CDR3 has 17 amino acids. The germline V and J ends were trimmed by 0 bases and 2 bases, with 14 bases remaining between them. From germline, CDR1 is SGHRS and CDR2 YFSETQ. Ages ranged from about 18 to 89 years, with residence in 20 to 30 US areas. This sequence joins TRBV5-1 and TRBJ1-4, with a tentative D call TRBD1 (5 bases). This clonotype was obtained from a man aged 30 to 39 who had recovered from COVID-19. The sample comprised PBMCs or T cells enriched from blood (not recorded which). The CDR3 sequence: CASSLARESFTNEKLFF. The DNA of the CDR3 is TGCGCCAGCAGCTTGGCCAGGGAATCTTTTACTAATGAAAAACTGTTTTTT.